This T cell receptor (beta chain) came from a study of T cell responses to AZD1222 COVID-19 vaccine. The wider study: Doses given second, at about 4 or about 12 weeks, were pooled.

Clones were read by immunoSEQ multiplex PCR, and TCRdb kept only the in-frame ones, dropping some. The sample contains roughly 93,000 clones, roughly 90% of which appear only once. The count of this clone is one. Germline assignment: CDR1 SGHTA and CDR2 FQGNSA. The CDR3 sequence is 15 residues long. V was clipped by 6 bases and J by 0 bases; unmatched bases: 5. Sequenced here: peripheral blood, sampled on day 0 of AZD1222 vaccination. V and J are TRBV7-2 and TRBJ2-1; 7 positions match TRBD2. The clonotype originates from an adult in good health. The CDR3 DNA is TGTGCCAGCAGGTTACTAGCGAACTCCTACAATGAGCAGTTCTTC. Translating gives CASRLLANSYNEQFF.